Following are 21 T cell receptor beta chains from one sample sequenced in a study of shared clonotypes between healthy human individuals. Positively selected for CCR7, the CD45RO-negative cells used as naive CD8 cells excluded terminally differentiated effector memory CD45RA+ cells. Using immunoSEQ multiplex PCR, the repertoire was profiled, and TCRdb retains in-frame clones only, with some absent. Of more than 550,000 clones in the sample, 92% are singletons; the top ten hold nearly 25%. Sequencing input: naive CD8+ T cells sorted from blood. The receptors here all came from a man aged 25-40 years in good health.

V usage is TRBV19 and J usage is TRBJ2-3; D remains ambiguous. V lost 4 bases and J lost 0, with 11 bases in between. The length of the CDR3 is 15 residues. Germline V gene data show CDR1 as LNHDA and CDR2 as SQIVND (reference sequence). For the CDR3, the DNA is TGTGCCAGTAGTACCCCGGCAGCTAGCACAGATACGCAGTATTTT. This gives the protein CASSTPAASTDTQYF.

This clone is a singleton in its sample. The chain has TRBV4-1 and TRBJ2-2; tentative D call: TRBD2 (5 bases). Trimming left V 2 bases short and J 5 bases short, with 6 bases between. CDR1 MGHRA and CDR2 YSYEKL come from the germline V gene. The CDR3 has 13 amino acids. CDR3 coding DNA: TGCGCCAGCAGCCAAACTAGTACCGGGGAGCTGTTTTTT. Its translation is CASSQTSTGELFF.

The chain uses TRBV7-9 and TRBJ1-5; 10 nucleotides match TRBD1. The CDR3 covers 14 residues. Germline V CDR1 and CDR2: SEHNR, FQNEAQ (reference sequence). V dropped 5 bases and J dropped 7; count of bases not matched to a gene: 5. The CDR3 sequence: CASSGRDRGQPQHF. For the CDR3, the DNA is TGTGCCAGCAGCGGCCGGGACAGGGGACAGCCCCAGCATTTT.

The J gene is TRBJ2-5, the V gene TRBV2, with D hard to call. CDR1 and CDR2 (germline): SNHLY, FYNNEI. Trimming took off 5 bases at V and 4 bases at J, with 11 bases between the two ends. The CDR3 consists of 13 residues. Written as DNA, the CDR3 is TGTGCCAGCAGTTTGACGGGTTTAGAGACCCAGTACTTC. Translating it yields CASSLTGLETQYF.

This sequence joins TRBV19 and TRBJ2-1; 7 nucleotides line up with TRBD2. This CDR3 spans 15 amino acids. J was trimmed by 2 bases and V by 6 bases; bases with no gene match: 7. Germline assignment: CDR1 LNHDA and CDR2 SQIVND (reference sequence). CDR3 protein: CASSPASGPYNEQFF. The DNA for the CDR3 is TGTGCCAGTAGCCCTGCTAGCGGACCCTACAATGAGCAGTTCTTC.

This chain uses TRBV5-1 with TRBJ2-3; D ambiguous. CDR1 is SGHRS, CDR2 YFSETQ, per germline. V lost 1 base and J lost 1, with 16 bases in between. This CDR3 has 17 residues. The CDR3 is CASSLRVQQLGTDTQYF. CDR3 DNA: TGCGCCAGCAGCTTGCGAGTCCAACAACTGGGCACAGATACGCAGTATTTT.

The CDR3 sequence: CASSSYGYTF. The CDR3 DNA follows: TGTGCCAGCAGTTCCTATGGCTACACCTTC. The rearrangement links TRBV28 to TRBJ1-2; D is undetermined. This CDR3 comprises 10 residues. The V gene lost 4 bases and the J gene lost 4 bases, with 1 base spanning the gap. Per the germline V gene, CDR1 is MDHEN and CDR2 is SYDVKM.

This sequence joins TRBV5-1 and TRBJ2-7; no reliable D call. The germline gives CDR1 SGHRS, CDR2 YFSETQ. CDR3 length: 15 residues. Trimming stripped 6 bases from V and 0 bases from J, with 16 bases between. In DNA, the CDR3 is TGCGCCAGCACCCCTTTCGGCACGAACTCCTACGAGCAGTACTTC. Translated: CASTPFGTNSYEQYF. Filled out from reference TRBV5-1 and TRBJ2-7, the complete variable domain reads KAGVTQTPRYLIKTRGQQVTLSCSPISGHRSVSWYQQTPGQGLQFLFEYFSETQRNKGNFPGRFSGRQFSNSRSEMNVSTLELGDSALYLCASTPFGTNSYEQYFGPGTRLTVT.

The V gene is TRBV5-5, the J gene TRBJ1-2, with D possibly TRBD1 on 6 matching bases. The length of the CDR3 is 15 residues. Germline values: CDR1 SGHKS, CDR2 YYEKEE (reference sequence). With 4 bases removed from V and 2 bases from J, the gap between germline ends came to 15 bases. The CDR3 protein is CASSNDHRENYGYTF. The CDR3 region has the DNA TGTGCCAGCAGCAATGACCACAGGGAGAACTATGGCTACACCTTC.

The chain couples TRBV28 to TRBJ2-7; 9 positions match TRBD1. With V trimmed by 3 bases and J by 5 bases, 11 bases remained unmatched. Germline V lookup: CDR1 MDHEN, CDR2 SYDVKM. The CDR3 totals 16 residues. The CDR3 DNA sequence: TGTGCCAGCAGTTTGCGACTTGGGACAGGGAACCACGAGCAGTACTTC. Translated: CASSLRLGTGNHEQYF.

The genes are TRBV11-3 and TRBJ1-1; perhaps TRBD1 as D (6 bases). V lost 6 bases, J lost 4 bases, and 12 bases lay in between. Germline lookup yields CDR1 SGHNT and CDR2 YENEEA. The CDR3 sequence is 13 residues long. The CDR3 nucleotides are TGTGCCAGCAGTCAGGGGCCGCTCACTGAAGCTTTCTTT. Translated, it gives CASSQGPLTEAFF.

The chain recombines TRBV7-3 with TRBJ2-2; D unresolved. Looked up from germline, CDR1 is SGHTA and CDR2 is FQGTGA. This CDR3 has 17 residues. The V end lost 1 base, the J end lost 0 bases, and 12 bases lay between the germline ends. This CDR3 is CASSLSGDHTNTGELFF. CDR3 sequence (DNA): TGTGCCAGCAGCTTAAGTGGCGATCATACGAACACCGGGGAGCTGTTTTTT.

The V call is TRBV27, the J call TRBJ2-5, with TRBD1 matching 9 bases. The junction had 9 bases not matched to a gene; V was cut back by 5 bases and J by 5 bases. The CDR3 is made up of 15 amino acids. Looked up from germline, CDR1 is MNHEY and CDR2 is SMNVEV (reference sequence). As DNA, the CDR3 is TGTGCCAGCAGTCGCCGGGACAGGGAGTGGGAGACCCAGTACTTC. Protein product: CASSRRDREWETQYF.

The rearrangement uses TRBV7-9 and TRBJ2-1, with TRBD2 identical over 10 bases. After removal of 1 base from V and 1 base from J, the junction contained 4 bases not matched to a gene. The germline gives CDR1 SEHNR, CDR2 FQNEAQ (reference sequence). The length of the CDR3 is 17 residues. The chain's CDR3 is CASSLVSGRESYNEQFF. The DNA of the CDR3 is TGTGCCAGCAGCTTAGTCAGCGGGAGGGAGTCCTACAATGAGCAGTTCTTC.

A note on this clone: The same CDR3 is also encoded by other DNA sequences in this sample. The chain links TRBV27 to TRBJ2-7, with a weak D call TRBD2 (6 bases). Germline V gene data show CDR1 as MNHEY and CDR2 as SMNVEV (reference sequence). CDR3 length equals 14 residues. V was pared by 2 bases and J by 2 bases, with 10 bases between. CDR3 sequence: CASSLRGEAYEQYF. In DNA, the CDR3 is TGTGCCAGCAGTTTAAGAGGGGAGGCCTACGAGCAGTACTTC.

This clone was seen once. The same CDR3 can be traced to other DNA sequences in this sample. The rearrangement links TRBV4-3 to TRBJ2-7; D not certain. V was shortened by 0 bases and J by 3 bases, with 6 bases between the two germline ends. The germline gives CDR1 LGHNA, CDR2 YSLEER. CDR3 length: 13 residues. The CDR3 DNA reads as TGCGCCAGCAGCCAAGACAGGTTCTACGAGCAGTACTTC. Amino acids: CASSQDRFYEQYF.

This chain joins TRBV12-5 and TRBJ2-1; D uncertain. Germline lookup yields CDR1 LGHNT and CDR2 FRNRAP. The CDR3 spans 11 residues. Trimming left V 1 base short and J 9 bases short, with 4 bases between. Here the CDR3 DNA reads TGTGCTAGTGGTTTGGGAGCTGAGCAGTTCTTC. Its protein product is CASGLGAEQFF.

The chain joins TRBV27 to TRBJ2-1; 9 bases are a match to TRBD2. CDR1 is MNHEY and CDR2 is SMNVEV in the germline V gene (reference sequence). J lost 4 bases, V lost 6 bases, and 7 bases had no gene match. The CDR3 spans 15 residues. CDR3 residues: CASRRAGGIYNEQFF. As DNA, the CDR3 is TGTGCCAGCAGAAGAGCGGGAGGTATTTACAATGAGCAGTTCTTC.

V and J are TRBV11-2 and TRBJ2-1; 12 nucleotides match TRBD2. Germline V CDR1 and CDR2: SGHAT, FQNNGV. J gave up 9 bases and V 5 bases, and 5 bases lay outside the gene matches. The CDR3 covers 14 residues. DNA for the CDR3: TGTGCCAGCAGCGGTCTAGCGGGAGGGGGTGAGCAGTTCTTC. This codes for CASSGLAGGGEQFF.

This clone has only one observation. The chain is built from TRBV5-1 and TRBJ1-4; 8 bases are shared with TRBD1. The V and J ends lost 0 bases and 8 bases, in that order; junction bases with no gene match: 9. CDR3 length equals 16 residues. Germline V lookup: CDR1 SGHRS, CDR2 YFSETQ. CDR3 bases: TGCGCCAGCAGCTTGGCCCTGACAGGGGCAGGGGAAAAACTGTTTTTT. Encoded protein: CASSLALTGAGEKLFF.

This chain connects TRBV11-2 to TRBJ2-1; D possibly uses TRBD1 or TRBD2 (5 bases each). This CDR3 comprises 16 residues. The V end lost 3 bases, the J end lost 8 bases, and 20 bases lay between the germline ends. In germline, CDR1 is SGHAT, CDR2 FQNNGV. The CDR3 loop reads CASSLGEIGLLHEQFF. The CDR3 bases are TGTGCCAGCAGCTTGGGGGAGATTGGGCTGCTTCATGAGCAGTTCTTC.